The clone carrying this TCR beta chain was seen a few times. These data belong to a study of blood T cell repertoires in COVID-19. Sequencing was performed with immunoSEQ multiplex PCR; in TCRdb, only in-frame clones are kept and a portion is missing. The table records around 150,000 clones, 75% to 80% of them present only once. Sequences were obtained from peripheral blood. This TCR was recovered from a woman of 80 years or more with acute or convalescent COVID-19.

The CDR3 bases are TGTGCCAGCAGCTCGGGACAGGACTATGGCTACACCTTC. Its translation is CASSSGQDYGYTF. V usage is TRBV11-2 and J usage is TRBJ1-2, with 8 nucleotides matching TRBD1. There are 13 residues in the CDR3. Per the germline V gene, CDR1 is SGHAT and CDR2 is FQNNGV. After removal of 4 bases from V and 3 bases from J, the junction contained 1 base not matched to a gene. Supplemented by reference TRBV11-2 and TRBJ1-2, the full variable domain reads EAGVAQSPRYKIIEKRQSVAFWCNPISGHATLYWYQQILGQGPKLLIQFQNNGVVDDSQLPKDRFSAERLKGVDSTLKIQPAKLEDSAVYLCASSSGQDYGYTFGSGTRLTVV.